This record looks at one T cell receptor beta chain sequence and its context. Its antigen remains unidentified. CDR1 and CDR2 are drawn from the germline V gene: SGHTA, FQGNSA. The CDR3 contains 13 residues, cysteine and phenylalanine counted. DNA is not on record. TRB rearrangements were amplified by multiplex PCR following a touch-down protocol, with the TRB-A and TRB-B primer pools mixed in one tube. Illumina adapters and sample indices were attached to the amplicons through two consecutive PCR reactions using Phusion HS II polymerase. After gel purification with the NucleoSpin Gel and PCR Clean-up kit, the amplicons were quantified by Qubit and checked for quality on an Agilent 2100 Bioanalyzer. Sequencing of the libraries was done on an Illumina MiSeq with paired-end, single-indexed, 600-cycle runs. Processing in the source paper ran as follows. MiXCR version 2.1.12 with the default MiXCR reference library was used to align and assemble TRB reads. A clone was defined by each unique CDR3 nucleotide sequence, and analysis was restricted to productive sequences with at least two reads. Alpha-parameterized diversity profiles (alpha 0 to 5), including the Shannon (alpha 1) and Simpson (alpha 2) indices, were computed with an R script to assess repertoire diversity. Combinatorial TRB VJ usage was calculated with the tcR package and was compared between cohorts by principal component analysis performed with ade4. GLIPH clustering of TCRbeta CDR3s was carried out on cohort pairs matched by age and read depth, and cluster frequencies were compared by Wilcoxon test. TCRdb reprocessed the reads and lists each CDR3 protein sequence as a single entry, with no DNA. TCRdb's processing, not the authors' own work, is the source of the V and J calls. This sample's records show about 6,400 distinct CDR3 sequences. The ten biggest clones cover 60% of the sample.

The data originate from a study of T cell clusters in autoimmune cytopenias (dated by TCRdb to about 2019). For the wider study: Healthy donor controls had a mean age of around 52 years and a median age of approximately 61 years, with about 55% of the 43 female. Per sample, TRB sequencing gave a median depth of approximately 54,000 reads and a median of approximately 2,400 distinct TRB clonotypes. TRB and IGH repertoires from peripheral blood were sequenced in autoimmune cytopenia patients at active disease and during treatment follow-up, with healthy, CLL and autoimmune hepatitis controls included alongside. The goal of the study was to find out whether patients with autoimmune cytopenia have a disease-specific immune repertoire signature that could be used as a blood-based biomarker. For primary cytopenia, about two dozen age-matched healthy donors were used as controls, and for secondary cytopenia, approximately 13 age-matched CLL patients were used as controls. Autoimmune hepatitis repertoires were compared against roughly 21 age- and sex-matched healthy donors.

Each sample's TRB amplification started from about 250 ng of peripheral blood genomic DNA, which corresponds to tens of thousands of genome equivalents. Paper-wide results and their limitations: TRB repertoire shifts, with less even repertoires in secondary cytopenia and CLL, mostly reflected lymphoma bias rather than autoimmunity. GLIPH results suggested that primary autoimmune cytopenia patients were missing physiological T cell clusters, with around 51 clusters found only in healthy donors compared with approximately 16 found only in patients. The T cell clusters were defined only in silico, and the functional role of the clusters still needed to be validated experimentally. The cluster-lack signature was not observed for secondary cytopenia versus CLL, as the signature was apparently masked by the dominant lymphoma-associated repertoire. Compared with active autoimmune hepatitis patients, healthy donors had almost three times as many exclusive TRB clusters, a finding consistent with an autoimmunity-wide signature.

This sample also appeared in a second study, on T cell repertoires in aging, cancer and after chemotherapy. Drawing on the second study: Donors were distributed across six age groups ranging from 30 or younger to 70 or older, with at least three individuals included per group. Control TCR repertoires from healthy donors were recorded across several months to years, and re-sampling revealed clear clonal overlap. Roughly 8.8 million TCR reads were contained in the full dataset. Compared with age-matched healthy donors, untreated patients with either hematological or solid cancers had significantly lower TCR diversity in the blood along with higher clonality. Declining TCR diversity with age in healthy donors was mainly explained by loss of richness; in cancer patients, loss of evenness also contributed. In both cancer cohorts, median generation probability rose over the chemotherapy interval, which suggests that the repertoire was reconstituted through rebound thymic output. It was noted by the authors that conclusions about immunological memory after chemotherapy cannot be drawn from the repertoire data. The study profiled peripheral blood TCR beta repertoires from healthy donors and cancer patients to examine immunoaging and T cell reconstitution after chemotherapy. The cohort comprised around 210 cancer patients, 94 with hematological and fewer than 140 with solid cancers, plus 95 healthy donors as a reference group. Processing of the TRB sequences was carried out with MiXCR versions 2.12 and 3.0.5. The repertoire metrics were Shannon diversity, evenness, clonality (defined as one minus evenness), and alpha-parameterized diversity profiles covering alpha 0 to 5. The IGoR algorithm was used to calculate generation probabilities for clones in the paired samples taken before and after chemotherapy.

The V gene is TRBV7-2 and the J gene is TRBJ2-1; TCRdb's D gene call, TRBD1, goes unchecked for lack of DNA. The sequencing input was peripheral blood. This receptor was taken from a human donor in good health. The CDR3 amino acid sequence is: CASSDDRGNEQFF.